The 26 T cell receptor beta chains given below trace back to one sample, sequenced in a study of T cells in women clearing cervical HPV infection. The repertoire was sequenced with immunoSEQ multiplex PCR; TCRdb's copy has only in-frame clones and lacks some. Its listing shows 45,000 to 50,000 clones. Material for sequencing was blood buffy coat. Source of these receptors: a woman aged 18-70 years with a cervical HPV16 infection that either progressed to CIN3+ or cleared (not recorded which).

The CDR3 here is CASKTTGAYGYTF. CDR3 bases read: TGTGCCAGCAAGACAACAGGGGCCTATGGC. V gene TRBV7-2 combines with J gene TRBJ1-2, with 7 positions matching TRBD1. Coverage ceases 3 residues before the CDR3 finishes, and the germline J gene fills in the end. V lost 7 bases, J lost 4 bases, and 6 bases stayed unmatched. The germline CDR1 and CDR2 sequences are SGHTA and FQGNSA. This CDR3 spans 13 amino acids.

About this clone: The read comes to an end 3 residues before the CDR3 does, leaving the germline J gene to fill in the end. The chain carries TRBV19 and TRBJ1-2; TRBD1 is a possible D gene (5 bases). The V gene's germline CDR1 is LNHDA and CDR2 SQIVND (reference sequence). The CDR3 covers 15 residues. Trimming stripped 4 bases from V and 2 bases from J, with 14 bases between. CDR3 DNA, as far as it was read: TGTGCCAGTAGTACGGGACGGGGGGGAAACTATGGC. Its translation: CASSTGRGGNYG. The complete CDR3 sequence is CASSTGRGGNYGYTF.

Note on this clone: The CDR3 end lies 3 residues beyond the end of the read and is filled in from the germline J gene. The V and J genes are TRBV30 and TRBJ2-1; a possible D gene is TRBD1 (6 bases). This CDR3 comprises 12 residues. Per the germline V gene, CDR1 is GTSNPN and CDR2 is SVGIG (reference sequence). V lost 0 bases, J lost 9 bases, and 9 bases lay in between. The CDR3 sequence: CAWSVGAREQFF. The DNA read from the CDR3 is TGTGCCTGGAGTGTGGGGGCTCGTGAG. Full variable domain (rest looked up from reference TRBV30 and TRBJ2-1): SQTIHQWPATLVQPVGSPLSLECTVEGTSNPNLYWYRQAAGRGLQLLFYSVGIGQISSEVPQNLSASRPQDRQFILSSKKLLLSDSGFYLCAWSVGAREQFFGPGTRLTVL.

Comments on this clone: The read finishes 3 residues shy of the CDR3 end, and the germline J gene is used to complete it. The chain joins TRBV18 to TRBJ1-2, with D possibly TRBD1 on 5 matching bases. Germline CDR1 reads KGHSH; CDR2 reads LQKENI. The CDR3 is 13 amino acids. The CDR3 region is CASSPSSRGDYTF. CDR3 DNA, as far as it was read: TGTGCCAGCTCACCAAGCTCAAGGGGCGAC.

Comments on this clone: From the germline J gene comes the end of the CDR3, since the read stops 3 residues before it. The rearrangement uses TRBV30 and TRBJ2-7, with 10 bases lining up with TRBD1. The germline gives CDR1 GTSNPN, CDR2 SVGIG (reference sequence). V lost 2 bases to trimming and J lost 3 bases; unmatched junction nucleotides: 4. This CDR3 region has 14 residues. The sequenced CDR3 bases are TGTGCCTGGAGTCGACAGGGGGCCCTCTACGAG. Protein: CAWSRQGALYE. The entire CDR3 sequence reads CAWSRQGALYEQYF.

Note on this clone: The CDR3 goes on 3 residues after the read ends, and that part is filled in from the germline J gene. V usage is TRBV18 and J usage is TRBJ2-7; TRBD1 might be the D (7 bases). In germline, CDR1 is KGHSH, CDR2 LQKENI. Between the trimmed V and J ends, which lost 2 bases and 0 bases, there was a span of 14 bases. The CDR3 consists of 16 residues. The CDR3 spells CASSPVTGTYSYEQYF. The sequenced part of the CDR3 DNA is TGTGCCAGCTCACCAGTGACAGGGACTTACTCCTACGAG.

Concerning this clone: The sequence runs out 3 residues before the end of the CDR3; the remainder is reconstructed from the germline J gene. The V call is TRBV18, the J call TRBJ2-3, with 12 bases identical to TRBD2. In germline, CDR1 is KGHSH, CDR2 LQKENI. There are 16 residues in the CDR3. The junction had 6 bases not matched to a gene; V was cut back by 3 bases and J by 5 bases. The sequenced part of the CDR3 DNA is TGTGCCAGCTCACCCCTGACTAGCGGGAGTGGAGATACG. This translates into CASSPLTSGSGDT. In full, the CDR3 is CASSPLTSGSGDTQYF.

With respect to this clone: Sequencing ends 3 residues short of the CDR3 end; the germline J gene provides the rest. This chain links TRBV27 with TRBJ2-1, with D possibly being TRBD1 (6 bases). The CDR3 has 15 residues. Germline loops: CDR1 MNHEY, CDR2 SMNVEV (reference sequence). Trimming took 5 bases from V and 4 from J, leaving 15 bases between them. The CDR3 protein is CASSRSRDTYNEQFF. The CDR3 DNA, read in part, is TGTGCCAGCAGTAGATCCCGGGACACGTACAATGAG.

Concerning this clone itself: Sequencing ends 3 residues short of the CDR3 end; the germline J gene provides the rest. This chain links TRBV5-1 with TRBJ2-1, with 9 bases aligning to TRBD2. Germline V gene data show CDR1 as SGHRS and CDR2 as YFSETQ. The length of the CDR3 is 15 residues. V lost 5 bases to trimming and J lost 3 bases; unmatched junction nucleotides: 6. The CDR3 bases that were read are TGCGCCAGCAGGTTAGCGGGAGTTTACTACAATGAG. Translation: CASRLAGVYYNE. The full CDR3 protein reads CASRLAGVYYNEQFF.

Concerning this clone: Sequencing ends 3 residues short of the CDR3 end; the germline J gene provides the rest. The gene calls are TRBV20-1 and TRBJ2-2; 7 bases align to TRBD2. The CDR3 totals 15 residues. CDR1 and CDR2 from the germline V gene are DFQATT and SNEGSKA (reference sequence). V lost 6 bases and J lost 7; bases outside the gene matches: 14. The CDR3 protein is CSAQIPGGAGGELFF. The CDR3 bases that were read are TGCAGTGCCCAAATTCCGGGGGGAGCCGGCGGGGAG.

Concerning this clone: The read ends 3 residues before the CDR3 terminus; that terminus is restored from the germline J gene. The chain has TRBV6-2 or TRBV6-3 and TRBJ2-5; possibly TRBD2 for D (7 bases). V was shortened by 6 bases and J by 3 bases, with 11 bases between the two germline ends. This CDR3 has 13 residues. Looked up from germline, CDR1 is MNHEY and CDR2 is SVGEGT. CDR3 region: CASSGGGEETQYF. The part of the CDR3 DNA that was read is TGTGCCAGCAGCGGAGGGGGGGAAGAGACC.

As concerns this clone: Read data end 3 residues before the CDR3 end; the end is taken from the germline J gene. The chain links TRBV7-9 to TRBJ2-3; no clear D gene. This CDR3 comprises 13 residues. The V gene's germline CDR1 is SEHNR and CDR2 FQNEAQ (reference sequence). The CDR3 bases that were read are TGTGCCAGCAGCTTAGCACAGCAAGAGACG. Protein sequence: CASSLAQQET. The entire CDR3 sequence reads CASSLAQQETQYF. Full variable domain (outside the CDR3, taken from reference TRBV7-9 and TRBJ2-3): DTGVSQNPRHKITKRGQNVTFRCDPISEHNRLYWYRQTLGQGPEFLTYFQNEAQLEKSRLLSDRFSAERPKGSFSTLEIQRTEQGDSAMYLCASSLAQQETQYFGPGTRLTVL.

Details on this clone: The sequence runs out 3 residues before the end of the CDR3; the remainder is reconstructed from the germline J gene. The rearrangement links TRBV29-1 to TRBJ1-2; tentative D call: TRBD1 (5 bases). CDR3 length: 11 amino acids. Germline V CDR1 and CDR2: SQVTM, ANQGSEA. V was shortened by 4 bases and J by 5 bases, with 8 bases between the two germline ends. The CDR3 protein is CSVGGEYGYTF. Incomplete CDR3 DNA: TGCAGCGTTGGGGGGGAGTATGGC.

A remark on this clone: The observed sequence ends 3 residues before the CDR3 terminus, with the missing tail filled in from the germline J gene. The V and J genes are TRBV19 and TRBJ1-2, with 7 nucleotides matching TRBD1. There are 15 residues in the CDR3. Germline V lookup: CDR1 LNHDA, CDR2 SQIVND (reference sequence). CDR3 residues: CASRPGGTLYNDYTF. CDR3 DNA (partial): TGTGCCAGTAGGCCAGGGGGTACCCTTTACAATGAC.

Regarding this clone: The read terminates 3 residues ahead of where the CDR3 ends, so the germline J gene completes it. This chain joins TRBV18 and TRBJ1-2; 10 nucleotides match TRBD1. CDR1 and CDR2 (germline): KGHSH, LQKENI. The CDR3 length is 18 residues. The sequenced CDR3 bases are TGTGCCAGCTCACCCCGGGACAGGGGCCCCACAAACACAGATACC. This translates into CASSPRDRGPTNTDT. The CDR3 reads in full as CASSPRDRGPTNTDTYTF.

Turning to this clone: The read gets to within 3 residues of the CDR3 end, and the germline J gene fills in the rest. The rearrangement joins TRBV7-8 to TRBJ2-2; no reliable D call. The V gene's germline CDR1 is SGHVS and CDR2 FQNEAQ. The V gene lost 5 bases and the J gene lost 5 bases, with 18 bases spanning the gap. The CDR3 spans 16 residues. The CDR3 spells CASSEVPYTATGELFF. CDR3 bases read: TGTGCCAGCAGCGAGGTTCCGTACACCGCTACCGGGGAG.

In regard to this clone: The CDR3 goes on 3 residues after the read ends, and that part is filled in from the germline J gene. The rearrangement links TRBV19 to TRBJ2-1; 13 bases fit TRBD2. Germline trimming cut 11 bases from V and 6 bases from J; bases unmatched to any gene: 4. CDR1 is LNHDA, CDR2 SQIVND, per germline (reference sequence). CDR3 length equals 13 residues. The sequenced part of the CDR3 DNA is TGTGCCTCGAGGACTAGCGGGGGCAATGAG. Translating gives CASRTSGGNE. The entire CDR3 is CASRTSGGNEQFF.

This chain's CDR3 is CASSYNRYNEQFF. The DNA read from the CDR3 is TGTGCCAGCAGCTACAACCGCTACAATGAG. The chain uses TRBV7-3 and TRBJ2-1; D not certain. The read finishes 3 residues shy of the CDR3 end, and the germline J gene is used to complete it. Trimming shortened V by 4 bases and J by 3 bases, and 7 bases separated the two germline ends. Germline-derived CDR1 and CDR2 are SGHTA and FQGTGA. CDR3 length: 13 amino acids. The whole variable domain, remainder taken from reference TRBV7-3 and TRBJ2-1, is GAGVSQTPSNKVTEKGKYVELRCDPISGHTALYWYRQSLGQGPEFLIYFQGTGAADDSGLPNDRFFAVRPEGSVSTLKIQRTERGDSAVYLCASSYNRYNEQFFGPGTRLTVL.

With regard to this clone: The CDR3 end falls 3 residues outside the read, so it is completed with the germline J gene. V gene TRBV20-1 combines with J gene TRBJ2-7; D is unclear. Trimming stripped 0 bases from V and 1 base from J, with 10 bases between. Germline lookup yields CDR1 DFQATT and CDR2 SNEGSKA (reference sequence). This CDR3 spans 14 amino acids. The CDR3 sequence: CSARDPQSSYEQYF. CDR3 DNA, as far as it was read: TGCAGTGCTAGAGATCCGCAGAGTTCCTACGAG.

This CDR3 reads CAWSSPRDRGFTEAFF. The DNA read from the CDR3 is TGTGCCTGGAGTTCCCCCCGGGACAGGGGTTTCACTGAA. The rearrangement joins TRBV30 to TRBJ1-1; TRBD1 agrees at 10 bases. The sequenced fragment ends 3 residues before the CDR3 boundary, so the rest is inferred from the germline J gene. This CDR3 spans 16 amino acids. CDR1 is GTSNPN, CDR2 SVGIG, per germline (reference sequence). After removal of 2 bases from V and 4 bases from J, the junction contained 10 bases not matched to a gene.

Of note for this clone: The read ends 3 residues shy of where the CDR3 ends; the end is completed using the germline J gene. The chain carries TRBV27 and TRBJ1-2; 9 bases agree with TRBD1. Germline V gene data show CDR1 as MNHEY and CDR2 as SMNVEV (reference sequence). The CDR3 is 15 residues long. V trimming: 2 bases; J trimming: 5 bases; junction bases outside the gene matches: 6. The part of the CDR3 DNA that was read is TGTGCCAGCAGTTTAACAGGGGGCCAAGGGTATGGC. Its protein is CASSLTGGQGYG. In full, the CDR3 is CASSLTGGQGYGYTF.

A word on this clone: The read comes to an end 3 residues before the CDR3 does, leaving the germline J gene to fill in the end. This rearrangement joins TRBV7-9 to TRBJ1-2; D is uncertain. Germline V gives CDR1 SEHNR, CDR2 FQNEAQ (reference sequence). This CDR3 region has 14 residues. The V and J ends lost 8 bases and 6 bases respectively, with 19 bases between them. CDR3 sequence reads: CASEGSGIGHGYTF. The covered CDR3 bases are TGTGCCAGCGAGGGTTCAGGCATCGGTCATGGC. The full variable domain, in which reference TRBV7-9 and TRBJ1-2 provide the parts outside the CDR3, is DTGVSQNPRHKITKRGQNVTFRCDPISEHNRLYWYRQTLGQGPEFLTYFQNEAQLEKSRLLSDRFSAERPKGSFSTLEIQRTEQGDSAMYLCASEGSGIGHGYTFGSGTRLTVV.

The CDR3 loop is CASSLGYVPLYEQYF. The DNA read from the CDR3 is TGCGCCAGCAGCTTGGGGTACGTACCACTCTACGAG. The V gene is TRBV5-1, the J gene TRBJ2-7, with no clear D. The DNA ends 3 residues before the CDR3 does, and the rest of the CDR3 is filled in from the germline J gene. CDR1 and CDR2 (germline): SGHRS, YFSETQ. This CDR3 has 15 residues. V was pared by 0 bases and J by 3 bases, with 13 bases between. The full variable domain, in which reference TRBV5-1 and TRBJ2-7 provide the parts outside the CDR3, is KAGVTQTPRYLIKTRGQQVTLSCSPISGHRSVSWYQQTPGQGLQFLFEYFSETQRNKGNFPGRFSGRQFSNSRSEMNVSTLELGDSALYLCASSLGYVPLYEQYFGPGTRLTVT.

Comment on this clone: The DNA ends 3 residues before the CDR3 does, and the rest of the CDR3 is filled in from the germline J gene. The chain employs TRBV5-4 and TRBJ2-5; 7 bases line up with TRBD2. V lost 4 bases, J lost 4 bases, and 7 bases stayed unmatched. There are 14 residues in the CDR3. From germline, CDR1 is SGHNT and CDR2 YYREEE (reference sequence). The chain's CDR3 is CASSPGLVPETQYF. The part of the CDR3 DNA that was read is TGTGCCAGCAGCCCAGGACTAGTCCCAGAGACC. Full variable domain (remainder filled in from reference TRBV5-4 and TRBJ2-5): ETGVTQSPTHLIKTRGQQVTLRCSSQSGHNTVSWYQQALGQGPQFIFQYYREEENGRGNFPPRFSGLQFPNYSSELNVNALELDDSALYLCASSPGLVPETQYFGPGTRLLVL.

As for this clone: The read falls 3 residues short of the CDR3 end, and the missing part is taken from the germline J gene. The chain is built from TRBV18 and TRBJ2-3; tentative D call: TRBD2 (5 bases). Per the germline V gene, CDR1 is KGHSH and CDR2 is LQKENI. There are 15 residues in the CDR3. The covered CDR3 bases are TGTGCCAGCTCACCACCTGGACTGCCCCAAGAGACG. It is translated as CASSPPGLPQET. The whole CDR3 protein is CASSPPGLPQETQYF.

Notes on this clone: Read sequence stops 3 residues before the CDR3 end, and the germline J gene provides the missing end. The rearrangement uses TRBV2 and TRBJ1-6; 10 bases line up with TRBD1. Unmatched junction bases numbered 8, after V lost 6 bases and J lost 0 bases. This CDR3 is 18 amino acids long. Germline V gives CDR1 SNHLY, CDR2 FYNNEI. The CDR3 is CASRTRDRGFSYNSPLHF. The part of the CDR3 DNA that was read is TGTGCCAGCAGAACCCGGGACAGGGGATTCTCCTATAATTCACCC.